This record covers a single T cell receptor beta chain. As processed by the authors: Reference gene primer amplification in the assay estimated nucleated cell counts. The data were produced by immunoSEQ multiplex PCR, yet TCRdb's version contains in-frame clones alone and is incomplete. The V and J calls and the clone size are those of that table, but D and trimming were determined from the DNA. The sample consists of roughly 380,000 clones, roughly 86% of them appearing once. The data originate from a study of blood T cell repertoires in COVID-19. As for the study in general: Samples representing acute and convalescent COVID-19 were sourced from the United States, Italy and Spain. Nucleic acid was either cDNA or gDNA, and it came from T cells, B-cell-depleted T cells, or PBMCs.

Per germline, CDR1 MNHEY and CDR2 SMNVEV (reference sequence). V lost 5 bases and J 0 bases, leaving 8 bases between the germline ends. The CDR3 extends over 13 amino acids. The clonotype was recovered from a young woman who had been exposed to COVID-19. This chain connects TRBV27 to TRBJ2-7; possible D gene TRBD2, 6 bases. The material sequenced was PBMCs or T cells enriched from blood (not recorded which). The CDR3 coding sequence is TGTGCCAGCAGTGTGACTAGCTCCTACGAGCAGTACTTC. Translated: CASSVTSSYEQYF.